The 18 T cell receptor beta chains given below trace back to one sample, sequenced in a study of beta chain features in type 1 diabetes. Every isolated RNA sample was fully reverse transcribed, so sequencing captured expressed TCRB transcripts. This table comes from immunoSEQ multiplex PCR, and its TCRdb copy is limited to in-frame clones, with some not included. Among 140,000 or so clones listed, around a tenth were seen once. The sequencing input was central memory CD4+ T cells from blood. The origin of the receptors is a man aged 18 to 29 in good health.

This clone occurred a few times. The CDR3 coding sequence is TGTGCCAGCAGCCCTAGGGGGCACGGGGGGGGGCCAGATACGCAGTATTTT. This encodes CASSPRGHGGGPDTQYF. This chain uses TRBV7-2 with TRBJ2-3; D perhaps matches TRBD2 (8 bases). This CDR3 is 17 amino acids long. Germline assignment: CDR1 SGHTA and CDR2 FQGNSA. V was trimmed by 5 bases and J by 4 bases, leaving 22 bases between them.

Many counts were recorded for this clone. The chain uses TRBV9 and TRBJ2-3; tentative D call: TRBD2 (6 bases). V lost 3 bases to trimming and J lost 5 bases, with 7 bases between them. This CDR3 is built from 12 residues. Germline CDR1 and CDR2: SGDLS and YYNGEE. CDR3 coding DNA: TGTGCCAGCAGCGGTAGCGGAGATACGCAGTATTTT. Amino acids: CASSGSGDTQYF.

This chain joins TRBV7-8 and TRBJ2-3, with D perhaps matching TRBD2 (6 bases). CDR3 length: 14 residues. The germline V and J ends were trimmed by 4 bases and 1 base, with 9 bases remaining between them. From germline, CDR1 is SGHVS and CDR2 FQNEAQ. In nucleotides, the CDR3 is TGTGCCAGCAGCTCGACTAGACGCACAGATACGCAGTATTTT. Translation: CASSSTRRTDTQYF.

In its sample, this clone was seen a few times. V usage is TRBV2 and J usage is TRBJ2-3, with 9 nucleotides matching TRBD2. V gave up 5 bases and J gave up 1 base; unmatched junction bases: 4. The CDR3 consists of 15 residues. Per germline, CDR1 SNHLY and CDR2 FYNNEI. DNA for the CDR3: TGTGCCAGCAGTTTGACTAGCGGTGGCACAGATACGCAGTATTTT. Its translation is CASSLTSGGTDTQYF.

This rearrangement joins TRBV11-3 to TRBJ2-1; 7 bases line up with TRBD1. CDR1 and CDR2 from the germline V gene are SGHNT and YENEEA. V shed 5 bases, J shed 4 bases, and the junction held 5 bases outside the gene matches. This CDR3 comprises 14 residues. The CDR3 loop is CASSAPGQYNEQFF. CDR3 nucleotide sequence: TGTGCCAGCAGCGCACCGGGACAGTACAATGAGCAGTTCTTC.

This clone was observed a handful of times. The chain is built from TRBV28 and TRBJ1-2, with a possible D match to TRBD1 (6 bases). Germline V CDR1 and CDR2: MDHEN, SYDVKM. This CDR3 is built from 14 residues. V gave up 4 bases and J gave up 3 bases, with 12 bases separating them. CDR3 loop: CASSSSGAHYGYTF. CDR3 coding DNA: TGTGCCAGCAGTTCTTCAGGGGCCCACTATGGCTACACCTTC.

This clone was counted ten times or more. This rearrangement joins TRBV5-6 to TRBJ1-6; 8 nucleotides match TRBD1. V lost 2 bases to trimming and J lost 9 bases; unmatched junction nucleotides: 4. Germline V gives CDR1 SGHDT, CDR2 YYEEEE. This CDR3 is built from 14 residues. The CDR3 DNA follows: TGTGCCAGCAGCTTCGGACAGGGAGGTTCACCCCTCCACTTT. Translated: CASSFGQGGSPLHF.

This clone turned up a few times. This chain connects TRBV7-2 to TRBJ2-7; 10 nucleotides align to TRBD1. V gave up 2 bases and J gave up 2 bases; unmatched junction bases: 3. The CDR3 is 15 residues long. CDR1 is SGHTA, CDR2 FQGNSA, per germline. The CDR3 region is CASSLLGTGAYEQYF. The CDR3 DNA reads TGTGCCAGCAGCTTACTAGGGACAGGGGCCTACGAGCAGTACTTC. The whole variable domain, filled in from reference TRBV7-2 and TRBJ2-7, reads GAGVSQSPSNKVTEKGKDVELRCDPISGHTALYWYRQSLGQGLEFLIYFQGNSAPDKSGLPSDRFSAERTGGSVSTLTIQRTQQEDSAVYLCASSLLGTGAYEQYFGPGTRLTVT.

This chain uses TRBV6-6 with TRBJ2-7; TRBD1 aligns across 12 bases. The length of the CDR3 is 16 residues. V shed 6 bases and J 3 bases; nucleotides not matched to a gene: 9. Germline CDR1 is MNHNY and CDR2 is SVGAGI (reference sequence). The DNA for the CDR3 is TGTGCCAGCAGCTATAAAGGGACAGGGGGCGACTACGAGCAGTACTTC. Its protein is CASSYKGTGGDYEQYF.

The chain is built from TRBV19 and TRBJ1-5; tentative D call: TRBD1 (5 bases). This CDR3 contains 14 residues. Germline V gene lookup returns CDR1 LNHDA and CDR2 SQIVND (reference sequence). V gave up 4 bases and J gave up 4 bases, with 11 bases separating them. CDR3 in DNA: TGTGCCAGTAGTAAGCAGGGTGGGAATCAGCCCCAGCATTTT. It encodes CASSKQGGNQPQHF.

This clone was observed a handful of times. The rearrangement uses TRBV5-1 and TRBJ2-2, with a possible D match to TRBD1 (5 bases). The germline V gene has CDR1 SGHRS and CDR2 YFSETQ. The CDR3 is made up of 14 amino acids. Trimming stripped 0 bases from V and 6 bases from J, with 9 bases between. CDR3 nucleotides: TGCGCCAGCAGCTTGGATCAGGGCGCCGGGGAGCTGTTTTTT. It specifies CASSLDQGAGELFF.

This clone was detected ten times or more. This sequence joins TRBV30 and TRBJ2-5; D not resolved. CDR1 and CDR2 (germline): GTSNPN, SVGIG (reference sequence). This CDR3 has 12 amino acids. Trimming took 1 base from V and 2 from J, leaving 5 bases between them. CDR3 DNA: TGTGCCTGGAGTGCAGGACAAGAGACCCAGTACTTC. Translated: CAWSAGQETQYF.

The chain uses TRBV4-3 and TRBJ2-7, with D perhaps TRBD1 (6 bases). With 5 bases removed from V and 2 bases from J, the gap between germline ends came to 16 bases. Germline V lookup: CDR1 LGHNA, CDR2 YSLEER. This CDR3 is 15 amino acids long. The CDR3: CASSDRLDSAYEQYF. For the CDR3, the DNA is TGCGCCAGCAGCGACCGCCTGGACAGCGCCTACGAGCAGTACTTC.

This clone was counted only a few times. This chain links TRBV5-1 with TRBJ2-1, with 8 bases aligning to TRBD2. Germline CDR1 reads SGHRS; CDR2 reads YFSETQ. J gave up 6 bases and V 5 bases, and 7 bases lay outside the gene matches. The CDR3 length is 14 residues. The CDR3 is CASRPGLGGNEQFF. DNA of the CDR3: TGCGCCAGCAGACCGGGACTAGGGGGCAATGAGCAGTTCTTC.

The chain uses TRBV6-6 and TRBJ2-5; D might be TRBD2 (7 bases). V gave up 0 bases and J gave up 1 base, with 9 bases separating them. Germline-derived CDR1 and CDR2 are MNHNY and SVGAGI (reference sequence). The CDR3 sequence is 15 residues long. The CDR3, as DNA: TGTGCCAGCAGTTACTCGGCGGGGGCCCAAGAGACCCAGTACTTC. Amino acids: CASSYSAGAQETQYF.

The chain couples TRBV27 to TRBJ2-2; a possible D gene is TRBD1 (6 bases). Germline V gene lookup returns CDR1 MNHEY and CDR2 SMNVEV (reference sequence). This CDR3 has 14 amino acids. V lost 6 bases to trimming and J lost 8 bases, with 16 bases between them. For the CDR3, the DNA is TGTGCCAGCAGCAGCAACAGGGAAACTGGGGAGCTGTTTTTT. Protein product: CASSSNRETGELFF.

The chain recombines TRBV2 with TRBJ1-5; D is perhaps TRBD1 (6 bases). Germline V CDR1 and CDR2: SNHLY, FYNNEI. This CDR3 spans 16 amino acids. Trimming took off 3 bases at V and 3 bases at J, with 15 bases between the two ends. The CDR3 sequence is CASSDFGGASNQPQHF. CDR3 bases: TGTGCCAGCAGTGACTTTGGGGGCGCCTCCAATCAGCCCCAGCATTTT.

The V and J genes are TRBV7-2 and TRBJ2-5; 8 nucleotides align to TRBD2. Trimming cost V 0 bases and J 1 base; bases outside gene matches: 4. The CDR3 has 16 residues. The germline gives CDR1 SGHTA, CDR2 FQGNSA. CDR3 DNA: TGTGCCAGCAGCTTAGCTATAGCGGGGAGCCAAGAGACCCAGTACTTC. As protein: CASSLAIAGSQETQYF.